These 24 T cell receptor beta chains originate from one sample sequenced in a study of blood T cell repertoires in COVID-19. Sequenced by immunoSEQ multiplex PCR; TCRdb stores in-frame clones only, minus some. The table includes approximately 530,000 clones, approximately 91% detected once. The sample consisted of peripheral blood. These receptors were taken from a woman aged 50 to 65 with COVID-19, enrolled during active disease.

V gene TRBV4-1 combines with J gene TRBJ2-4; 10 nucleotides agree with TRBD2. The CDR3 is made up of 18 amino acids. Trimming cost V 1 base and J 0 bases; bases outside gene matches: 6. From germline, CDR1 is MGHRA and CDR2 YSYEKL. In nucleotides, the CDR3 is TGCGCCAGCAGCCAAGGGCGACTAGCGGGCGTAGCCAAAAACATTCAGTACTTC. It is translated as CASSQGRLAGVAKNIQYF.

Turning to this clone: The sample has other DNA sequences that encode this CDR3 too. The CDR3 here is CASSLGGGQPQHF. For the CDR3, the DNA is TGTGCCAGCAGTTTGGGGGGAGGTCAGCCCCAGCATTTT. This chain connects TRBV27 to TRBJ1-5; weak D call: TRBD1 (5 bases). The CDR3 is made up of 13 amino acids. From germline, CDR1 is MNHEY and CDR2 SMNVEV (reference sequence). The V end lost 3 bases, the J end lost 6 bases, and 9 bases lay between the germline ends.

This clone showed up just a few times. This chain connects TRBV4-1 to TRBJ1-2; D uncertain. In germline, CDR1 is MGHRA, CDR2 YSYEKL. CDR3 length: 13 amino acids. The germline V and J ends were trimmed by 4 bases and 1 base, with 7 bases remaining between them. CDR3 sequence (DNA): TGCGCCAGCAGCCTAGACGTTAACTATGGCTACACCTTC. It translates to CASSLDVNYGYTF.

The rearrangement links TRBV3-1 (or the pseudogene TRBV3-2) to TRBJ2-1; 8 bases are shared with TRBD1. The ends lost 3 bases at V and 4 bases at J; junction bases unmatched: 5. Germline V CDR1 and CDR2: LGHDT, YNNKEL (reference sequence). The CDR3 is 15 amino acids. CDR3 amino acids: CASSHQGASYNEQFF. CDR3 in DNA: TGTGCCAGCAGCCATCAGGGGGCCTCTTACAATGAGCAGTTCTTC.

The chain carries TRBV2 and TRBJ2-7; D uncertain. V shed 4 bases and J shed 3 bases, with 13 bases lying between them. Germline loops: CDR1 SNHLY, CDR2 FYNNEI. The CDR3 spans 14 residues. CDR3 sequence reads: CASSVLSGSYEQYF. The CDR3 DNA reads as TGTGCCAGCAGTGTCCTCTCAGGCAGCTACGAGCAGTACTTC.

This chain uses TRBV7-9 with TRBJ2-7, with D tentatively TRBD1 (5 bases). The germline gives CDR1 SEHNR, CDR2 FQNEAQ (reference sequence). CDR3 size: 12 residues. Trimming pared 5 bases from V and 3 bases from J, leaving 8 bases between. The CDR3 spells CASSTDSYEQYF. The CDR3 coding sequence is TGTGCCAGCAGCACTGACAGCTACGAGCAGTACTTC.

The chain couples TRBV9 to TRBJ2-7; TRBD2 matches at 11 bases. V shed 2 bases and J 2 bases; nucleotides not matched to a gene: 3. Germline V CDR1 and CDR2: SGDLS, YYNGEE. The CDR3 covers 15 residues. DNA for the CDR3: TGTGCCAGCAGCGTTTTAGCGGGGGGGACCTACGAGCAGTACTTC. Its protein is CASSVLAGGTYEQYF.

The V gene is TRBV24-1, the J gene TRBJ2-1; 8 bases map to TRBD1. The germline V gene has CDR1 KGHDR and CDR2 SFDVKD. The CDR3 consists of 20 residues. With V trimmed by 2 bases and J by 4 bases, 18 bases remained unmatched. In DNA, the CDR3 is TGTGCCACCAGTGATTCCGGATCCTTAGGAGACAGGGGAATATACAATGAGCAGTTCTTC. Translating it yields CATSDSGSLGDRGIYNEQFF.

This sequence joins TRBV6-5 and TRBJ2-7; 8 bases are a match to TRBD2. V lost 6 bases and J lost 4; bases outside the gene matches: 11. Germline values: CDR1 MNHEY, CDR2 SVGAGI. The CDR3 spans 15 residues. CDR3 nucleotide sequence: TGTGCCAGCAGCCAAGAGGGACTAGGGTTGTACGAGCAGTACTTC. This sequence encodes CASSQEGLGLYEQYF.

In its sample, this clone was seen once. This chain uses TRBV27 with TRBJ1-5, with D unresolved. Germline CDR1 is MNHEY and CDR2 is SMNVEV (reference sequence). Trimming took 1 base from V and 2 from J, leaving 9 bases between them. This CDR3 region has 15 residues. CDR3 sequence (DNA): TGTGCCAGCAGTTTATATCGGGAGGGCAATCAGCCCCAGCATTTT. The encoded protein is CASSLYREGNQPQHF.

This chain links TRBV29-1 with TRBJ1-1; the D gene is possibly TRBD1 (6 bases). The CDR3 covers 16 residues. Germline CDR1 reads SQVTM; CDR2 reads ANQGSEA. Here the CDR3 reads CTRYGKRGEGNTEAFF. For the CDR3, the DNA is TGCACCCGTTATGGAAAAAGGGGGGAGGGGAACACTGAAGCTTTCTTT.

This clone was recorded once. The chain links TRBV5-1 to TRBJ1-1; 9 bases map to TRBD1. CDR1 is SGHRS, CDR2 YFSETQ, per germline. The CDR3 consists of 16 residues. J gave up 0 bases and V 4 bases, and 7 bases lay outside the gene matches. CDR3 residues: CASSSNRGPLNTEAFF. The CDR3, as DNA: TGCGCCAGCAGCAGTAACAGGGGGCCCTTGAACACTGAAGCTTTCTTT. Based on the CDR3 plus reference TRBV5-1 and TRBJ1-1, the full variable domain is KAGVTQTPRYLIKTRGQQVTLSCSPISGHRSVSWYQQTPGQGLQFLFEYFSETQRNKGNFPGRFSGRQFSNSRSEMNVSTLELGDSALYLCASSSNRGPLNTEAFFGQGTRLTVV.

V gene TRBV7-2 combines with J gene TRBJ1-1; D is undetermined. The CDR3 is 14 residues long. CDR1 is SGHTA and CDR2 is FQGNSA in the germline V gene. V lost 3 bases to trimming and J lost 3 bases, with 11 bases between them. The CDR3 loop is CASSLRRGYTEAFF. In DNA form, the CDR3 reads TGTGCCAGCAGCTTGAGGAGAGGGTACACTGAAGCTTTCTTT.

The CDR3 nucleotides are TGTGCCAGCAGCTCCATTCGGACAGGGACGGAGGGCTACACCTTC. Amino acid sequence: CASSSIRTGTEGYTF. This sequence joins TRBV5-6 and TRBJ1-2, with 8 nucleotides matching TRBD1. The CDR3 runs to 15 residues. Germline V gene sequence: CDR1 SGHDT, CDR2 YYEEEE. Trimming took 3 bases from V and 8 from J; bases not matched to a gene: 12.

This chain joins TRBV5-4 and TRBJ2-1; D perhaps matches TRBD1 (5 bases). The V gene's germline CDR1 is SGHNT and CDR2 YYREEE (reference sequence). The CDR3 covers 14 residues. V lost 4 bases and J lost 10, with 18 bases in between. For the CDR3, the DNA is TGTGCCAGCAGCCAGAACTCAGGGTTGGGGGAGCAGTTCTTC. This encodes CASSQNSGLGEQFF.

The chain uses TRBV7-2 and TRBJ2-7; a possible D gene is TRBD2 (6 bases). Looked up from germline, CDR1 is SGHTA and CDR2 is FQGNSA. Between the trimmed V and J ends, which lost 5 bases and 1 base, there was a span of 9 bases. The CDR3 contains 13 residues. The CDR3 spells CASSLSGSYEQYF. In nucleotides, the CDR3 is TGTGCCAGCAGCCTTAGCGGATCCTACGAGCAGTACTTC.

This chain joins TRBV27 and TRBJ1-6; D gene unclear. The germline V and J ends were trimmed by 3 bases and 4 bases, with 7 bases remaining between them. Germline values: CDR1 MNHEY, CDR2 SMNVEV (reference sequence). The CDR3 is made up of 14 amino acids. The CDR3 region is CASSFLQYNSPLHF. The DNA for the CDR3 is TGTGCCAGCAGTTTCCTACAGTATAATTCACCCCTCCACTTT.

V is TRBV7-7 and J is TRBJ2-3, with D possibly TRBD1 on 6 matching bases. V was trimmed by 3 bases and J by 3 bases, leaving 13 bases between them. The germline gives CDR1 SSHAT, CDR2 FNYEAQ (reference sequence). The CDR3 loop spans 15 amino acids. CDR3 loop: CASSLSGDGTDTQYF. For the CDR3, the DNA is TGTGCCAGCAGCTTGTCAGGGGATGGGACAGATACGCAGTATTTT.

The chain couples TRBV5-1 to TRBJ2-1, with TRBD2 matching 10 bases. The germline CDR1 and CDR2 sequences are SGHRS and YFSETQ. The V gene end was trimmed by 2 bases and the J gene end by 3 bases; junction bases not matched to a gene: 8. The CDR3 length is 17 residues. Written as DNA, the CDR3 is TGCGCCAGCAGCTTCGGGAGCGGGGGGGCAAACTACAATGAGCAGTTCTTC. Amino acid sequence: CASSFGSGGANYNEQFF.

This clone was recorded only once. This chain links TRBV5-1 with TRBJ1-2, with 11 positions matching TRBD1. Looked up from germline, CDR1 is SGHRS and CDR2 is YFSETQ. After removal of 4 bases from V and 8 bases from J, the junction contained 13 bases not matched to a gene. The CDR3 is 16 residues long. CDR3 protein: CASSLQPGTGGSGYTF. In DNA, the CDR3 is TGCGCCAGCAGCCTACAACCCGGGACAGGGGGGAGCGGCTACACCTTC.

This clone was seen only once. The J gene is TRBJ1-4, the V gene TRBV28, with unresolved D. Trimming shortened V by 6 bases and J by 8 bases, and 16 bases separated the two germline ends. Germline V lookup: CDR1 MDHEN, CDR2 SYDVKM. The CDR3 covers 14 residues. The CDR3 coding sequence is TGTGCCAGCAGCCGGACTCCGGAGGAAGAAAAACTGTTTTTT. Amino acids: CASSRTPEEEKLFF.

The rearrangement uses TRBV4-1 and TRBJ1-2; 7 nucleotides line up with TRBD1. Germline V gene lookup returns CDR1 MGHRA and CDR2 YSYEKL. J gave up 4 bases and V 5 bases, and 7 bases lay outside the gene matches. This CDR3 is built from 14 residues. DNA for the CDR3: TGCGCCAGCAGCACCCAAGGGACAGCCTATGGCTACACCTTC. Amino acids: CASSTQGTAYGYTF.

The chain is built from TRBV5-6 and TRBJ1-1; D gene uncertain. Trimming removed 3 bases from V and 0 bases from J, with 15 bases in between. The CDR3 consists of 16 residues. In germline, CDR1 is SGHDT, CDR2 YYEEEE. CDR3 DNA: TGTGCCAGCAGCTACGCCGGAGTATACATGAACACTGAAGCTTTCTTT. Its translation: CASSYAGVYMNTEAFF.

The genes are TRBV28 and TRBJ2-3; 8 bases are shared with TRBD1. This CDR3 has 16 residues. CDR1 and CDR2 (germline): MDHEN, SYDVKM. The V and J ends lost 6 bases and 0 bases, in that order; junction bases with no gene match: 8. The CDR3 nucleotides read TGTGCCAGCAGCCCGACAGGGGCTTCTAGCACAGATACGCAGTATTTT. Its translation is CASSPTGASSTDTQYF.